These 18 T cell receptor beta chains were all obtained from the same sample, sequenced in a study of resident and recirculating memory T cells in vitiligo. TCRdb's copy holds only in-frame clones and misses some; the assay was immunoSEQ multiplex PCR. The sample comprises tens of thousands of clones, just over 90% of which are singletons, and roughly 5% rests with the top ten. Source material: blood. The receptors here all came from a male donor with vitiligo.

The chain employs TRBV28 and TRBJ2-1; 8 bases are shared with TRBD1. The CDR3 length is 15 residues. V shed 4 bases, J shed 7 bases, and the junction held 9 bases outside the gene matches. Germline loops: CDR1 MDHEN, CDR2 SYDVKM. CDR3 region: CASSSDRVFRNEQFF. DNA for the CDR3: TGTGCCAGCAGTTCGGACAGGGTGTTTCGTAATGAGCAGTTCTTC. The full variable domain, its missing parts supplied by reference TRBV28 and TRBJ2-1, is DVKVTQSSRYLVKRTGEKVFLECVQDMDHENMFWYRQDPGLGLRLIYFSYDVKMKEKGDIPEGYSVSREKKERFSLILESASTNQTSMYLCASSSDRVFRNEQFFGPGTRLTVL.

CDR3 nucleotides: TGTGCCAGCAGCCTTCTTGAGGGTGGGGAAAAACTGTTTTTT. Amino acids: CASSLLEGGEKLFF. The chain employs TRBV7-6 and TRBJ1-4, with unresolved D. The CDR3 runs to 14 residues. V was shortened by 5 bases and J by 8 bases, with 15 bases between the two germline ends. In germline, CDR1 is SGHVS, CDR2 FNYEAQ.

CDR3 amino acids: CASSRLAASYNEQFF. The DNA of the CDR3 is TGTGCCAGCAGCCGACTAGCGGCCTCCTACAATGAGCAGTTCTTC. The rearrangement joins TRBV6-1 to TRBJ2-1; 9 bases align to TRBD2. The CDR3 is 15 residues long. Germline loops: CDR1 MNHNS, CDR2 SASEGT. V was pared by 6 bases and J by 0 bases, with 3 bases of the junction left unmatched.

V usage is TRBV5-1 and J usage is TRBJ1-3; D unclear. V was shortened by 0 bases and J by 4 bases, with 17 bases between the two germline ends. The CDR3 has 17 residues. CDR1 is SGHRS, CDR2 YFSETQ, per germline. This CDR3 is CASSLEFLGGRGNTIYF. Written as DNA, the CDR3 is TGCGCCAGCAGCTTGGAATTTTTGGGCGGGCGGGGAAACACCATATATTTT.

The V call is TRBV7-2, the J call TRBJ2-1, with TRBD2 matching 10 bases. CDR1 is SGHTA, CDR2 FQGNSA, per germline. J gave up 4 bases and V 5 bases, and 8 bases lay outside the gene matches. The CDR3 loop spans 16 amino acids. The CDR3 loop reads CASSPRTSGGYNEQFF. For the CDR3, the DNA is TGTGCCAGCAGCCCCCGGACTAGCGGAGGTTACAATGAGCAGTTCTTC.

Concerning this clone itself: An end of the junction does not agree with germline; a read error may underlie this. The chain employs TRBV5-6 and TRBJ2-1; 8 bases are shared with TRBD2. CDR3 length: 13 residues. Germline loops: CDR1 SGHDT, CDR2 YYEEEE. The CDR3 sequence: CASSMEWREDDVF. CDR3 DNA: TGTGCCAGCAGCATGGAGTGGCGGGAGGACGACGTCTTC. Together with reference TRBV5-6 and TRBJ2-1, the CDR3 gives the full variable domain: DAGVTQSPTHLIKTRGQQVTLRCSPKSGHDTVSWYQQALGQGPQFIFQYYEEEERQRGNFPDRFSGHQFPNYSSELNVNALLLGDSALYLCASSMEWREDDVFGPGTRLTVL.

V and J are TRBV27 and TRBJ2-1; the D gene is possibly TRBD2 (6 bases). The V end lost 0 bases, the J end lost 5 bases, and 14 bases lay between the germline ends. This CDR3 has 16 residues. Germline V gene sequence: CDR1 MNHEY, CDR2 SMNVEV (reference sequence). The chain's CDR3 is CASSLSEGEAHNEQFF. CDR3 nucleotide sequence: TGTGCCAGCAGTTTATCGGAGGGAGAGGCCCACAATGAGCAGTTCTTC.

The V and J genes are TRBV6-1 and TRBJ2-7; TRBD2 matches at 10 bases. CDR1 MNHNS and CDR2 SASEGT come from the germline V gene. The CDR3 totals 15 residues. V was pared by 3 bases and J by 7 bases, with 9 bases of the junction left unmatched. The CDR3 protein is CASSDRAGGPREQYF. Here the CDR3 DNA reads TGTGCCAGCAGTGATCGAGCGGGAGGGCCACGGGAGCAGTACTTC.

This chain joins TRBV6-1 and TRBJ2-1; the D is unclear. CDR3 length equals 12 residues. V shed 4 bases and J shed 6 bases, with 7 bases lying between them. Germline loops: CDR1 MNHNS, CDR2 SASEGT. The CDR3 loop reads CASSAVGNEQFF. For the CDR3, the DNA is TGTGCCAGCAGTGCCGTCGGCAATGAGCAGTTCTTC.

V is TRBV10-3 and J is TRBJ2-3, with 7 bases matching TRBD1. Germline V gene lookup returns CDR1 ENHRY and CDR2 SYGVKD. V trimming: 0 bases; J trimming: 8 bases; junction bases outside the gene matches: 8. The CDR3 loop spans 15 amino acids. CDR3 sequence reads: CAISESGTALPTQYF. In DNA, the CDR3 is TGTGCCATCAGTGAGTCGGGGACAGCTTTACCTACGCAGTATTTT.

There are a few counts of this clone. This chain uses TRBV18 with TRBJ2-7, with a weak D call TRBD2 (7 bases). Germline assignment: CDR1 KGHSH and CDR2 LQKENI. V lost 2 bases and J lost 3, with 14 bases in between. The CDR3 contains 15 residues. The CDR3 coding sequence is TGTGCCAGCTCACCAGGGGGCGGGGGAGGCTACGAGCAGTACTTC. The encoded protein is CASSPGGGGGYEQYF.

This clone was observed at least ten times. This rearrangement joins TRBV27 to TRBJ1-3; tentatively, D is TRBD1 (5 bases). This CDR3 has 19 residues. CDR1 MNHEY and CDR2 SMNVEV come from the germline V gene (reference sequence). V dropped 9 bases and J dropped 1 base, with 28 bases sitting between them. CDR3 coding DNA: TGTGCCAGTAAACCGGGACTGAATAAGCCGGAGGTGTCTGGAAACACCATATATTTT. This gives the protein CASKPGLNKPEVSGNTIYF.

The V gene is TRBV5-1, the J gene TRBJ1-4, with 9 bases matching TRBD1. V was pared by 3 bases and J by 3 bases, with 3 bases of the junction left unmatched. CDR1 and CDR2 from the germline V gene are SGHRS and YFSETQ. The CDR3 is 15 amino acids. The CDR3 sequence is CASSWDREANEKLFF. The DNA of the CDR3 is TGCGCCAGCAGCTGGGACAGGGAAGCTAATGAAAAACTGTTTTTT.

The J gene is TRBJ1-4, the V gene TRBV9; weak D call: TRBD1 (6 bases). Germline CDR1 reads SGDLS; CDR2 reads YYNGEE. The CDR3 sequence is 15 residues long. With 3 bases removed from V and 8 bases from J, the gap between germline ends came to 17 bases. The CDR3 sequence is CASSANGGAWEKLFF. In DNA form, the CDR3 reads TGTGCCAGCAGCGCCAACGGGGGGGCATGGGAAAAACTGTTTTTT. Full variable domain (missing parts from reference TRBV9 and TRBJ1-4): DSGVTQTPKHLITATGQRVTLRCSPRSGDLSVYWYQQSLDQGLQFLIQYYNGEERAKGNILERFSAQQFPDLHSELNLSSLELGDSALYFCASSANGGAWEKLFFGSGTQLSVL.

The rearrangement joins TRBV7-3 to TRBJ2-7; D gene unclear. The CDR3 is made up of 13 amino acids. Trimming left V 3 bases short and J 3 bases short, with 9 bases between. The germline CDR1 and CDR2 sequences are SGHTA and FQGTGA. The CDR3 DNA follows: TGTGCCAGCAGCTTCTCAGTCCTCTACGAGCAGTACTTC. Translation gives CASSFSVLYEQYF.

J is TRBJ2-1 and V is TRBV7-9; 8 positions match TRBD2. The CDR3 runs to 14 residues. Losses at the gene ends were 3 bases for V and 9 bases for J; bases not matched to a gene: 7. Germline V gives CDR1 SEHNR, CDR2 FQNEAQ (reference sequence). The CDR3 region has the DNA TGTGCCAGCAGCTTGGACCCCCGGGGGGGTGAGCAGTTCTTC. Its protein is CASSLDPRGGEQFF.

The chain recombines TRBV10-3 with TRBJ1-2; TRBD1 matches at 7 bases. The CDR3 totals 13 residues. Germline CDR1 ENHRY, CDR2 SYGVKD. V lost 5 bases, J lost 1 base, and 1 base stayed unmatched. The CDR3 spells CAISRQGNYGYTF. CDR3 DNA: TGTGCCATCAGTCGACAGGGTAACTATGGCTACACCTTC.

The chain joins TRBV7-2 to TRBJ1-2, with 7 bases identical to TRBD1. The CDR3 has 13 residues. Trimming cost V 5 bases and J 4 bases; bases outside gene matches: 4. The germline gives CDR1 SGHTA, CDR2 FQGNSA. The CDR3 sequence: CASSTGDRYGYTF. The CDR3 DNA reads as TGTGCCAGCAGCACAGGGGATCGCTATGGCTACACCTTC.